This passage covers 23 T cell receptor beta chains from one sample sequenced in a study of blood T cell repertoires in COVID-19. This table comes from immunoSEQ multiplex PCR, and its TCRdb copy is limited to in-frame clones, with some not included. In the table there are about 310,000 clones, about nine tenths of which are singletons. Sequences were obtained from PBMCs or T cells enriched from blood (not recorded which). These receptors originate from a woman younger than 30 who had recovered from COVID-19.

This clone has at least ten counts. V gene TRBV21-1 combines with J gene TRBJ1-1; the table's D call, TRBD1, has no DNA check behind it. TRBV21-1 is classified as a pseudogene. The CDR3 runs 16 residues. CDR3 protein: CASSKDPPQEYTEAFF. The DNA for the CDR3 is TGTGCCAGCAGCAAAGACCCCCCCCAGGAATACACTGAAGCTTTCTTT.

This chain links TRBV20-1 with TRBJ1-1; D is unclear. Trimming took 3 bases from V and 0 from J, leaving 5 bases between them. The CDR3 is 12 amino acids. Germline values: CDR1 DFQATT, CDR2 SNEGSKA (reference sequence). The CDR3 reads CSASLLNTEAFF. CDR3 DNA: TGCAGTGCTAGTCTCCTGAACACTGAAGCTTTCTTT.

The chain recombines TRBV7-6 with TRBJ1-1; D unresolved. Trimming removed 4 bases at V and 4 bases at J, with 13 bases between. This CDR3 comprises 14 residues. Germline V gene lookup returns CDR1 SGHVS and CDR2 FNYEAQ. The CDR3 DNA is TGTGCCAGCAGCTCCAACCGGGCGGGCACTGAAGCTTTCTTT. It codes for CASSSNRAGTEAFF.

The gene calls are TRBV7-2 and TRBJ1-1, with D possibly TRBD1 on 5 matching bases. V shed 7 bases and J shed 5 bases, with 17 bases lying between them. Germline-derived CDR1 and CDR2 are SGHTA and FQGNSA. The CDR3 covers 14 residues. The CDR3: CASTPSQGLTEAFF. The CDR3 nucleotides read TGTGCCAGCACCCCAAGTCAGGGTTTGACTGAAGCTTTCTTT.

This clone has more than one count but fewer than ten. This rearrangement joins TRBV2 to TRBJ1-3; tentatively, D is TRBD1 (5 bases). Germline V CDR1 and CDR2: SNHLY, FYNNEI. The ends were cut back, 4 bases at V and 4 bases at J, with 8 bases in the middle. The CDR3 is 13 amino acids. The CDR3 region has the DNA TGTGCCAGCAGTGGGGGCTCCGGAAACACCATATATTTT. Protein sequence: CASSGGSGNTIYF.

The CDR3 spells CASSVSIPSGGDNEQFF. The CDR3 DNA sequence: TGTGCCAGCAGCGTCAGCATACCGAGCGGGGGGGACAATGAGCAGTTCTTC. J is TRBJ2-1 and V is TRBV9, with 10 bases identical to TRBD2. Germline V gene sequence: CDR1 SGDLS, CDR2 YYNGEE. V dropped 2 bases and J dropped 5; count of bases not matched to a gene: 10. The CDR3 has 17 residues.

The chain is built from TRBV5-5 and TRBJ2-1; 9 positions match TRBD1. This CDR3 spans 12 amino acids. V shed 3 bases and J 14 bases; nucleotides not matched to a gene: 6. Germline V gene data show CDR1 as SGHKS and CDR2 as YYEKEE (reference sequence). In DNA form, the CDR3 reads TGTGCCAGCAGCTCTACCCGACAGGGGGAGTTCTTC. This sequence encodes CASSSTRQGEFF.

The CDR3 reads CASSLAEGSEAFF. The CDR3, as DNA: TGTGCCAGCAGCTTAGCGGAGGGCAGTGAAGCTTTCTTT. The chain recombines TRBV7-6 with TRBJ1-1; D gene uncertain. The length of the CDR3 is 13 residues. The germline V gene has CDR1 SGHVS and CDR2 FNYEAQ. V dropped 0 bases and J dropped 7 bases, with 9 bases sitting between them.

The chain combines TRBV7-9 with TRBJ2-1; D might be TRBD2 (5 bases). Looked up from germline, CDR1 is SEHNR and CDR2 is FQNEAQ (reference sequence). V was pared by 4 bases and J by 7 bases, with 11 bases between. The CDR3 sequence is 13 residues long. CDR3 loop: CASSSPGENEQFF. The CDR3 bases are TGTGCCAGCAGCTCCCCCGGGGAGAATGAGCAGTTCTTC.

The J gene is TRBJ1-3, the V gene TRBV25-1; no definite D call. The CDR3 is 14 residues long. Germline V gene data show CDR1 as MGHDK and CDR2 as SYGVNS. The V end lost 0 bases, the J end lost 4 bases, and 7 bases lay between the germline ends. This CDR3 reads CASSEYEGGNTIYF. DNA for the CDR3: TGTGCCAGCAGTGAATATGAGGGAGGAAACACCATATATTTT.

This clone was seen just once. The V call is TRBV19, the J call TRBJ1-5; a weak D match, TRBD1 (6 bases). CDR1 is LNHDA, CDR2 SQIVND, per germline (reference sequence). The CDR3 has 16 residues. V was clipped by 4 bases and J by 2 bases, with 15 bases between them. This CDR3 reads CASSTDLRGGNQPQHF. CDR3 DNA sequence: TGTGCCAGTAGTACCGATCTCAGGGGCGGCAATCAGCCCCAGCATTTT.

The chain carries TRBV7-2 and TRBJ1-1; D may be TRBD1 (6 bases). The germline V gene has CDR1 SGHTA and CDR2 FQGNSA. The CDR3 runs to 15 residues. The V end was cut by 5 bases, the J end by 0 bases, with 13 bases between. CDR3 region: CASSTSTGMNTEAFF. The CDR3 DNA is TGTGCCAGCAGCACCTCCACAGGGATGAACACTGAAGCTTTCTTT.

CDR3 coding DNA: TGTGCCAGCGGCCGATCGGGGTCTAATGAAAAACTGTTTTTT. Translating gives CASGRSGSNEKLFF. V is TRBV27 and J is TRBJ1-4; no clear D gene. Trimming took 8 bases from V and 3 from J, leaving 13 bases between them. This CDR3 region has 14 residues. CDR1 is MNHEY, CDR2 SMNVEV, per germline (reference sequence).

This clone was recorded a few times. The chain carries TRBV28 and TRBJ1-1, with 7 bases aligning to TRBD1. With V trimmed by 6 bases and J by 2 bases, 3 bases remained unmatched. Germline values: CDR1 MDHEN, CDR2 SYDVKM. This CDR3 is 13 amino acids long. The chain's CDR3 is CASSGQDNTEAFF. DNA of the CDR3: TGTGCCAGCAGCGGACAGGACAACACTGAAGCTTTCTTT.

This clone was detected only once. This chain links TRBV15 with TRBJ2-5; 7 bases fit TRBD2. Germline assignment: CDR1 LNHNV and CDR2 YYDKDF (reference sequence). The CDR3 runs to 14 residues. The junction had 5 bases not matched to a gene; V was cut back by 5 bases and J by 2 bases. The CDR3 DNA is TGTGCCACCAGCCGTCTAGCGGAGCAAGAGACCCAGTACTTC. It encodes CATSRLAEQETQYF.

The chain has TRBV10-3 and TRBJ2-6; weak D call: TRBD2 (6 bases). The CDR3 contains 17 residues. From germline, CDR1 is ENHRY and CDR2 SYGVKD. The germline V and J ends were trimmed by 5 bases and 0 bases, with 14 bases remaining between them. CDR3: CAISRDSRFSGANVLTF. CDR3 DNA: TGTGCCATCAGTCGGGACTCAAGATTCTCTGGGGCCAACGTCCTGACTTTC.

In this sample, this clone turned up a few times. The rearrangement links TRBV9 to TRBJ2-7; 10 bases map to TRBD2. The trim removed 2 bases at V and 2 bases at J, leaving 4 bases unmatched. This CDR3 is built from 15 residues. From germline, CDR1 is SGDLS and CDR2 YYNGEE. In DNA, the CDR3 is TGTGCCAGCAGCGTGGGACTAGCGCCAACCTACGAGCAGTACTTC. It codes for CASSVGLAPTYEQYF.

The rearrangement uses TRBV2 and TRBJ1-4, with D maybe TRBD1 (5 bases). Trimming stripped 4 bases from V and 0 bases from J, with 12 bases between. Germline lookup yields CDR1 SNHLY and CDR2 FYNNEI. The CDR3 covers 16 residues. The DNA for the CDR3 is TGTGCCAGCAGTGTTGAATCGACAGCAACTAATGAAAAACTGTTTTTT. Translating it yields CASSVESTATNEKLFF. Filled out from reference TRBV2 and TRBJ1-4, the complete variable domain reads EPEVTQTPSHQVTQMGQEVILRCVPISNHLYFYWYRQILGQKVEFLVSFYNNEISEKSEIFDDQFSVERPDGSNFTLKIRSTKLEDSAMYFCASSVESTATNEKLFFGSGTQLSVL.

A single count supports this clone. The CDR3, as DNA: TGTGCCAGCAGCAGGGGGAGAGATAGCAATCAGCCCCAGCATTTT. The encoded protein is CASSRGRDSNQPQHF. This sequence joins TRBV25-1 and TRBJ1-5; TRBD1 matches 7 bases. Looked up from germline, CDR1 is MGHDK and CDR2 is SYGVNS. This CDR3 has 15 residues. After removal of 6 bases from V and 0 bases from J, the junction contained 5 bases not matched to a gene.

The rearrangement uses TRBV9 and TRBJ2-5, with 9 bases fitting TRBD2. The V gene end was trimmed by 7 bases and the J gene end by 5 bases; junction bases not matched to a gene: 12. This CDR3 is built from 15 residues. Germline V gives CDR1 SGDLS, CDR2 YYNGEE. The CDR3 DNA sequence: TGTGCCAGCGCCTCCCGGGCGGGAGGGGGGGAGACCCAGTACTTC. Translated, it gives CASASRAGGGETQYF.

The chain has TRBV18 and TRBJ1-5; TRBD1 matches 8 bases. V gave up 6 bases and J gave up 4 bases; unmatched junction bases: 14. Germline-derived CDR1 and CDR2 are KGHSH and LQKENI. The length of the CDR3 is 17 residues. CDR3 sequence: CASSDEGQGLRNQPQHF. CDR3 DNA: TGTGCCAGCTCTGACGAAGGACAGGGATTAAGGAATCAGCCCCAGCATTTT. The full variable domain, its missing parts supplied by reference TRBV18 and TRBJ1-5, is NAGVMQNPRHLVRRRGQEARLRCSPMKGHSHVYWYRQLPEEGLKFMVYLQKENIIDESGMPKERFSAEFPKEGPSILRIQQVVRGDSAAYFCASSDEGQGLRNQPQHFGDGTRLSIL.

The chain links TRBV6-5 to TRBJ1-1, with 11 bases aligning to TRBD1. The CDR3 is 13 amino acids. Trimming cost V 6 bases and J 8 bases; bases outside gene matches: 5. CDR1 MNHEY and CDR2 SVGAGI come from the germline V gene. This chain's CDR3 is CASRHGQGAEAFF. For the CDR3, the DNA is TGTGCCAGCAGACATGGACAGGGGGCAGAAGCTTTCTTT.

The gene calls are TRBV18 and TRBJ1-4; D unclear. Deletions cut 4 bases from V and 8 bases from J, with 20 bases between. Germline V CDR1 and CDR2: KGHSH, LQKENI. The CDR3 extends over 16 amino acids. In DNA form, the CDR3 reads TGTGCCAGCTCACAGGTAAACAGCTTCGAATCCGAAAAACTGTTTTTT. This encodes CASSQVNSFESEKLFF.